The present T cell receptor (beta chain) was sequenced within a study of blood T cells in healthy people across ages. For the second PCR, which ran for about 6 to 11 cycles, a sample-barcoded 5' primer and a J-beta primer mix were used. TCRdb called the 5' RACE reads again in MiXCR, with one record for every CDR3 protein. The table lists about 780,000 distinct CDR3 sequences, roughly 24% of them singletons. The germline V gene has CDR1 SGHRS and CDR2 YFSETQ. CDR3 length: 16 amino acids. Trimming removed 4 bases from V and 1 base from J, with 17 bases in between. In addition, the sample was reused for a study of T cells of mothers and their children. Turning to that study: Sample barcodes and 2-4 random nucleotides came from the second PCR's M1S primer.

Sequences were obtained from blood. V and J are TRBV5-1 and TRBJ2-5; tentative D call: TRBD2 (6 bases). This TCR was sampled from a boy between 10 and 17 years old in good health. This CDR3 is CASSAGPAGTQETQYF. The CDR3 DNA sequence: TGCGCCAGCAGCGCGGGACCAGCGGGCACCCAAGAGACCCAGTACTTC.